This entry lists 11 T cell receptor beta chains sequenced from one sample in a study of blood T cell repertoires in COVID-19. The table came from immunoSEQ multiplex PCR; TCRdb's copy has only in-frame clones and leaves some out. The data show 360,000 or so clones, around 83% seen once. The sequenced material came from PBMCs or T cells enriched from blood (not recorded which). The receptors were gathered from a woman aged 45-60 years who had recovered from COVID-19.

This clone occurred once. The genes are TRBV7-9 and TRBJ1-2; 7 bases align to TRBD1. Germline trimming cut 3 bases from V and 3 bases from J; bases unmatched to any gene: 4. In germline, CDR1 is SEHNR, CDR2 FQNEAQ (reference sequence). This CDR3 has 14 residues. The CDR3 nucleotides read TGTGCCAGCAGCTTGCTAGACAGGGACTATGGCTACACCTTC. Encoded protein: CASSLLDRDYGYTF.

V gene TRBV9 combines with J gene TRBJ1-1; TRBD1 matches at 9 bases. Germline assignment: CDR1 SGDLS and CDR2 YYNGEE. J lost 5 bases, V lost 4 bases, and 15 bases had no gene match. The CDR3 consists of 17 residues. The CDR3 loop is CASSPRPGTGIRTEAFF. Written as DNA, the CDR3 is TGTGCCAGCAGCCCCCGTCCCGGGACAGGGATTAGGACTGAAGCTTTCTTT.

J is TRBJ2-2 and V is TRBV5-1; a weak D match, TRBD2 (6 bases). Deletions cut 9 bases from V and 2 bases from J, with 14 bases between. Germline values: CDR1 SGHRS, CDR2 YFSETQ. The CDR3 contains 14 residues. CDR3 sequence: CATHPGDNTGELFF. DNA for the CDR3: TGCGCCACCCACCCGGGGGACAACACCGGGGAGCTGTTTTTT.

The chain uses TRBV6-2 or TRBV6-3 and TRBJ2-1; no reliable D call. The CDR3 is 15 amino acids. The V and J ends lost 4 bases and 1 base respectively, with 11 bases between them. Per germline, CDR1 MNHEY and CDR2 SVGEGT. For the CDR3, the DNA is TGTGCCAGCAGTTTGATACAGTCTTCCTACAATGAGCAGTTCTTC. This encodes CASSLIQSSYNEQFF.

The CDR3 DNA reads as TGCAGTGCTAGTCGTGCGGGAGGGCAAGGTGAGCAGTTCTTC. It is translated as CSASRAGGQGEQFF. V gene TRBV20-1 combines with J gene TRBJ2-1; 9 nucleotides agree with TRBD2. CDR1 is DFQATT and CDR2 is SNEGSKA in the germline V gene (reference sequence). V was pared by 3 bases and J by 9 bases, with 9 bases of the junction left unmatched. CDR3 size: 14 residues.

This sequence joins TRBV2 and TRBJ1-2; D unresolved. V was pared by 0 bases and J by 3 bases, with 8 bases between. CDR3 size: 14 residues. Germline V gene sequence: CDR1 SNHLY, CDR2 FYNNEI. CDR3 nucleotides: TGTGCCAGCAGTGAAGCGCTTAACTACTATGGCTACACCTTC. Its protein product is CASSEALNYYGYTF.

The chain recombines TRBV29-1 with TRBJ1-2, with D possibly matching TRBD1 (5 bases). Deletions cut 7 bases from V and 1 base from J, with 10 bases between. The CDR3 is 12 amino acids. From germline, CDR1 is SQVTM and CDR2 ANQGSEA. The CDR3 reads CSATDSNYGYTF. Written as DNA, the CDR3 is TGCAGCGCTACCGACAGTAACTATGGCTACACCTTC.

This chain joins TRBV6-5 and TRBJ2-7; tentatively, D is TRBD1 (5 bases). Trimming removed 8 bases from V and 3 bases from J, with 8 bases in between. This CDR3 contains 11 residues. The germline CDR1 and CDR2 sequences are MNHEY and SVGAGI. CDR3 in amino acids: CASLDSYEQYF. The CDR3 DNA is TGTGCCAGCTTAGACAGCTACGAGCAGTACTTC.

This rearrangement joins TRBV7-8 to TRBJ2-1; 14 nucleotides line up with TRBD2. Germline CDR1 reads SGHVS; CDR2 reads FQNEAQ. This CDR3 comprises 16 residues. After removal of 8 bases from V and 9 bases from J, the junction contained 12 bases not matched to a gene. CDR3 loop: CASRNRPGLAGAEQFF. The CDR3 region has the DNA TGTGCCAGCCGCAACAGACCGGGACTAGCGGGAGCTGAGCAGTTCTTC.

The chain uses TRBV13 and TRBJ1-2; 8 bases agree with TRBD1. Germline CDR1 is PRHDT and CDR2 is FYEKMQ (reference sequence). The trim removed 5 bases at V and 3 bases at J, leaving 5 bases unmatched. The CDR3 sequence is 14 residues long. Written as DNA, the CDR3 is TGTGCCAGCAGCACAGGACAGGGTGACTATGGCTACACCTTC. Residues: CASSTGQGDYGYTF.

This clone was detected only once. This chain joins TRBV6-6 and TRBJ1-2, with 7 bases fitting TRBD1. Per the germline V gene, CDR1 is MNHNY and CDR2 is SVGAGI (reference sequence). This CDR3 spans 15 amino acids. J gave up 0 bases and V 2 bases, and 3 bases lay outside the gene matches. CDR3 sequence (DNA): TGTGCCAGCAGTTACACCGGGACAGCTAACTATGGCTACACCTTC. Its protein product is CASSYTGTANYGYTF.